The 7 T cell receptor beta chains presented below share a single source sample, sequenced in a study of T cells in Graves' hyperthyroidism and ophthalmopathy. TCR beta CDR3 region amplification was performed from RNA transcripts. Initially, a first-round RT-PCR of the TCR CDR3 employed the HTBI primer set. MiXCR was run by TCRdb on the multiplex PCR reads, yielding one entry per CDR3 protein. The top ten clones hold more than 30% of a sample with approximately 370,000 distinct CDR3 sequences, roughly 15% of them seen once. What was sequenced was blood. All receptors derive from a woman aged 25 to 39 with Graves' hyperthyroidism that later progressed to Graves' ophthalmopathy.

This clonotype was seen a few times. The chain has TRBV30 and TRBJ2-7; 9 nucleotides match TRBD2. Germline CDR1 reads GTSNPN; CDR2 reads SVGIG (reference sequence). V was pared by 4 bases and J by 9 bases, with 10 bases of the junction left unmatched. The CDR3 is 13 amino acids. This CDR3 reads CAWTFGGGAGQYF. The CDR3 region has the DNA TGTGCCTGGACCTTTGGCGGGGGGGCCGGGCAGTACTTC.

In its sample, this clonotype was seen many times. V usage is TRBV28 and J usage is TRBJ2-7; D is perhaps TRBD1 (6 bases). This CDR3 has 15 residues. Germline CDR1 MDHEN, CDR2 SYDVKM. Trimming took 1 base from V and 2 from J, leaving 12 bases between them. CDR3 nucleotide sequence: TGTGCCAGCAGTTTATCAGGGGCCTCCACCTACGAGCAGTACTTC. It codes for CASSLSGASTYEQYF. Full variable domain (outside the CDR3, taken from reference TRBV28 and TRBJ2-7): DVKVTQSSRYLVKRTGEKVFLECVQDMDHENMFWYRQDPGLGLRLIYFSYDVKMKEKGDIPEGYSVSREKKERFSLILESASTNQTSMYLCASSLSGASTYEQYFGPGTRLTVT.

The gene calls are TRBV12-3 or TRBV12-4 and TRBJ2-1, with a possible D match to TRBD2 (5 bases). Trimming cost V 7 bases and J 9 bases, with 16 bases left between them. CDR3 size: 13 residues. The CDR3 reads CASNPQEEAEQFF. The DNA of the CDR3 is TGTGCCAGCAACCCGCAGGAGGAGGCTGAGCAGTTCTTC.

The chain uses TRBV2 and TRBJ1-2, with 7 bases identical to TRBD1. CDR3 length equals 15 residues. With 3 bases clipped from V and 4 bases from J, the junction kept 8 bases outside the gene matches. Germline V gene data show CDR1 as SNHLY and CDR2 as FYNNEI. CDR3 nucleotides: TGTGCCAGCAGTGATTTTCGAGACAGGGCCTATGGCTACACCTTC. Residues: CASSDFRDRAYGYTF.

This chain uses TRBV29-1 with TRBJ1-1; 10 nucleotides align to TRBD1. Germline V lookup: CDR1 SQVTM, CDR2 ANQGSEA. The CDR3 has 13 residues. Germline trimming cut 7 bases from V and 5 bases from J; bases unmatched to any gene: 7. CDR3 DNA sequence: TGCAGCGATACGACAGGGGGCCAGACTGAAGCTTTCTTT. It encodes CSDTTGGQTEAFF.

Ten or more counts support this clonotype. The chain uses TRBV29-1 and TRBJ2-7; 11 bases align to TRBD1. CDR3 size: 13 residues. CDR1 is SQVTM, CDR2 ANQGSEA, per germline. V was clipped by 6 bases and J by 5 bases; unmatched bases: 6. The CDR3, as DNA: TGCAGCGTCGATCCGGGACAGGGGGACGAGCAGTACTTC. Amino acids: CSVDPGQGDEQYF.

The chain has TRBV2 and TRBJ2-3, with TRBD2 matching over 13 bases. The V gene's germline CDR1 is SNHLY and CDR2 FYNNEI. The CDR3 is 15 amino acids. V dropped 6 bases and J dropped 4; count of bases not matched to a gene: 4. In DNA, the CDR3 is TGTGCCAGCAGAGGACTAGCGGGAGTCTCAGATACGCAGTATTTT. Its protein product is CASRGLAGVSDTQYF.